The next 16 T cell receptor beta chains were all read from a single sample in a study of blood T cell repertoires in COVID-19. TCRdb keeps only in-frame clones here, not all; method: immunoSEQ multiplex PCR. This table holds tens of thousands of clones, about 91% found once. Material for sequencing was peripheral blood. The origin of the receptors is a man aged 60-69 years with active COVID-19.

The V gene is TRBV7-3, the J gene TRBJ2-7; TRBD1 agrees at 7 bases. The CDR3 spans 14 residues. In germline, CDR1 is SGHTA, CDR2 FQGTGA. Trimming cost V 5 bases and J 3 bases; bases outside gene matches: 7. The CDR3 sequence: CASSPGTDFYEQYF. The DNA for the CDR3 is TGTGCCAGCAGCCCCGGGACAGACTTCTACGAGCAGTACTTC.

The rearrangement links TRBV9 to TRBJ2-7; D remains unclear. The CDR3 runs 13 residues. Germline loops: CDR1 SGDLS, CDR2 YYNGEE. Trimming shortened V by 4 bases and J by 0 bases, and 8 bases separated the two germline ends. CDR3 loop: CASSLDISYEQYF. CDR3 bases: TGTGCCAGCAGCCTAGACATCTCCTACGAGCAGTACTTC.

The genes are TRBV5-4 and TRBJ2-7; 7 bases fit TRBD1. V lost 3 bases, J lost 2 bases, and 5 bases stayed unmatched. Germline V gene data show CDR1 as SGHNT and CDR2 as YYREEE (reference sequence). The CDR3 length is 14 residues. In DNA, the CDR3 is TGTGCCAGCAGCTGGGGGACAGACACCTACGAGCAGTACTTC. Translation: CASSWGTDTYEQYF.

CDR3 in amino acids: CASTTSPGANVLTF. Written as DNA, the CDR3 is TGTGCCAGTACCACTAGCCCTGGGGCCAACGTCCTGACTTTC. This chain connects TRBV19 to TRBJ2-6; tentatively, D is TRBD2 (6 bases). The ends were cut back, 7 bases at V and 2 bases at J, with 9 bases in the middle. CDR3 length equals 14 residues. Looked up from germline, CDR1 is LNHDA and CDR2 is SQIVND (reference sequence).

The J gene is TRBJ2-1, the V gene TRBV30, with a possible D match to TRBD1 (6 bases). The CDR3 length is 14 residues. Germline lookup yields CDR1 GTSNPN and CDR2 SVGIG (reference sequence). Between the trimmed V and J ends, which lost 1 base and 2 bases, there was a span of 9 bases. CDR3 amino acids: CAWSGAGAYNEQFF. CDR3 bases: TGTGCCTGGAGTGGAGCAGGGGCCTACAATGAGCAGTTCTTC.

The chain has TRBV29-1 and TRBJ2-3; the match to TRBD2 covers 8 bases. V gave up 3 bases and J gave up 2 bases; unmatched junction bases: 4. The CDR3 is made up of 14 amino acids. Germline CDR1 is SQVTM and CDR2 is ANQGSEA. CDR3 residues: CSVDHGRATDTQYF. DNA for the CDR3: TGCAGCGTTGATCACGGGAGGGCCACAGATACGCAGTATTTT.

V is TRBV20-1 and J is TRBJ2-7; D is ambiguous. The germline V gene encodes CDR1 DFQATT and CDR2 SNEGSKA (reference sequence). The CDR3 loop spans 10 amino acids. V was shortened by 1 base and J by 9 bases, with 7 bases between the two germline ends. CDR3 DNA: TGCAGTGCTAGAGTGAGTGTGCAGTACTTC. It translates to CSARVSVQYF.

The V and J genes are TRBV7-2 and TRBJ2-7, with no clear D. Trimming cost V 0 bases and J 0 bases, with 6 bases left between them. This CDR3 comprises 14 residues. Germline lookup yields CDR1 SGHTA and CDR2 FQGNSA. In DNA, the CDR3 is TGTGCCAGCAGCTTAGCCACTATCTCCTACGAGCAGTACTTC. Translation: CASSLATISYEQYF. The whole variable domain, filled in from reference TRBV7-2 and TRBJ2-7, reads GAGVSQSPSNKVTEKGKDVELRCDPISGHTALYWYRQSLGQGLEFLIYFQGNSAPDKSGLPSDRFSAERTGGSVSTLTIQRTQQEDSAVYLCASSLATISYEQYFGPGTRLTVT.

CDR3 nucleotide sequence: TGTGCCAGCAGCCCCCTCCTAGCGGGAAGCTCCTACGAGCAGTACTTC. Its translation is CASSPLLAGSSYEQYF. The chain carries TRBV6-6 and TRBJ2-7; 9 nucleotides agree with TRBD2. V trimming: 6 bases; J trimming: 0 bases; junction bases outside the gene matches: 9. This CDR3 comprises 16 residues. Germline assignment: CDR1 MNHNY and CDR2 SVGAGI (reference sequence).

The chain links TRBV7-3 to TRBJ2-1; TRBD2 matches at 12 bases. CDR1 and CDR2 (germline): SGHTA, FQGTGA. V lost 4 bases to trimming and J lost 3 bases; unmatched junction nucleotides: 7. This CDR3 is built from 17 residues. CDR3 nucleotide sequence: TGTGCCAGCAGCTCCAGGACTAGCGGGGTTTTCTACAATGAGCAGTTCTTC. Amino acids: CASSSRTSGVFYNEQFF.

The rearrangement links TRBV28 to TRBJ2-4; 8 bases line up with TRBD1. CDR1 and CDR2 from the germline V gene are MDHEN and SYDVKM. The length of the CDR3 is 16 residues. V dropped 5 bases and J dropped 0; count of bases not matched to a gene: 6. CDR3 coding DNA: TGTGCCAGCAGTCCGACAGGGGCTCTAGCCAAAAACATTCAGTACTTC. Protein product: CASSPTGALAKNIQYF. Drawing the rest from reference TRBV28 and TRBJ2-4, the complete variable domain is DVKVTQSSRYLVKRTGEKVFLECVQDMDHENMFWYRQDPGLGLRLIYFSYDVKMKEKGDIPEGYSVSREKKERFSLILESASTNQTSMYLCASSPTGALAKNIQYFGAGTRLSVL.

The V gene is TRBV5-4, the J gene TRBJ2-5, with D perhaps matching TRBD2 (6 bases). V was shortened by 1 base and J by 8 bases, with 18 bases between the two germline ends. This CDR3 spans 15 amino acids. Germline V lookup: CDR1 SGHNT, CDR2 YYREEE (reference sequence). CDR3: CASSLTGLFLETQYF. CDR3 coding DNA: TGTGCCAGCAGCTTGACGGGACTGTTTCTTGAAACCCAGTACTTC.

The genes are TRBV28 and TRBJ1-3, with a possible D match to TRBD1 (5 bases). This CDR3 is 15 amino acids long. Trimming cost V 5 bases and J 3 bases, with 14 bases left between them. CDR1 is MDHEN, CDR2 SYDVKM, per germline. The CDR3 nucleotides are TGTGCCAGCAGTACCCTGGGGGGACGTGGAAACACCATATATTTT. As protein: CASSTLGGRGNTIYF.

The gene calls are TRBV11-2 and TRBJ2-5, with D tentatively TRBD2 (5 bases). The germline V gene encodes CDR1 SGHAT and CDR2 FQNNGV. This CDR3 region has 15 residues. Trimming shortened V by 0 bases and J by 7 bases, and 15 bases separated the two germline ends. The CDR3 DNA follows: TGTGCCAGCAGCTTAGAGAGCGGATTCTACGGGACCCAGTACTTC. Its translation is CASSLESGFYGTQYF.

The rearrangement links TRBV5-1 to TRBJ2-7; TRBD1 matches 9 bases. The junction had 1 base not matched to a gene; V was cut back by 0 bases and J by 0 bases. Germline assignment: CDR1 SGHRS and CDR2 YFSETQ. The length of the CDR3 is 15 residues. The CDR3 DNA is TGCGCCAGCAGCTTGGCGACAGGGGGCTCCTACGAGCAGTACTTC. It encodes CASSLATGGSYEQYF.

This chain links TRBV2 with TRBJ2-7; 7 bases are shared with TRBD1. The J segment lost 4 bases and the V segment lost 3 bases, leaving 6 bases of the junction unmatched. Germline lookup yields CDR1 SNHLY and CDR2 FYNNEI. CDR3 size: 14 residues. The CDR3 region has the DNA TGTGCCAGCAGTGATAATGACAGGGATTACGAGCAGTACTTC. It is translated as CASSDNDRDYEQYF.